This T cell receptor beta chain emerged from a study of T cells in women clearing cervical HPV infection. Overall study findings and caveats: T-cell numbers per sample were unknown and may explain richness differences. Associations may precede or follow infection; HPV-specific or memory T cells were not isolated.

Comments on this clone: Its antigen is currently unknown. The read halts 3 residues ahead of the CDR3 end, with the missing end drawn from the germline J gene.

The length of the CDR3 is 14 residues. Germline trimming cut 3 bases from V and 2 bases from J; bases unmatched to any gene: 4. Germline V gene data show CDR1 as KGHSH and CDR2 as LQKENI. Using immunoSEQ multiplex PCR, the repertoire was profiled, and TCRdb retains in-frame clones only, with some absent. This listing includes tens of thousands of clones. The rearrangement joins TRBV18 to TRBJ2-7; 7 bases are a match to TRBD2. Sequencing was performed on blood buffy coat. This sequence originates from a woman aged 18 to 75 with a cervical HPV16 infection that either progressed to CIN3+ or cleared (not recorded which). The CDR3 sequence is CASSPGGGTYEQYF. The part of the CDR3 DNA that was read is TGTGCCAGCTCACCGGGGGGAGGGACCTACGAG.